These 20 T cell receptor beta chains were sequenced from one sample in a study of T cells after yellow fever vaccination. TCRdb ran MiXCR on the 5' RACE reads and lists one entry per CDR3 protein. Altogether hundreds of thousands of distinct CDR3 sequences are present, 3.6% being singletons, with the ten largest covering 20% to 25%. The starting material was PBMCs, obtained on the day of the yellow fever booster vaccination. Every receptor here comes from a man aged 18 to 35 who received the YFV17D yellow fever vaccine.

This clonotype occurred many times. V gene TRBV7-3 combines with J gene TRBJ2-3; no reliable D call. CDR3 size: 12 residues. Trimming cost V 1 base and J 4 bases, with 3 bases left between them. CDR1 and CDR2 from the germline V gene are SGHTA and FQGTGA. CDR3 nucleotide sequence: TGTGCCAGCAGCTTAAGTCCAGATACGCAGTATTTT. It translates to CASSLSPDTQYF.

The V and J genes are TRBV20-1 and TRBJ2-7; no clear D. The CDR3 covers 11 residues. Trimming pared 3 bases from V and 4 bases from J, leaving 7 bases between. Germline lookup yields CDR1 DFQATT and CDR2 SNEGSKA (reference sequence). The CDR3 spells CSASGGYEQYV. The CDR3 DNA sequence: TGCAGTGCTAGTGGCGGATACGAGCAGTACGTC.

This clonotype has at least ten counts. V is TRBV9 and J is TRBJ2-7; D unresolved. The CDR3 has 9 amino acids. Per germline, CDR1 SGDLS and CDR2 YYNGEE. Between the trimmed V and J ends, which lost 0 bases and 12 bases, there was a span of 4 bases. For the CDR3, the DNA is TGTGCCAGCAGCGTAGGTGGGTACGTC. Protein: CASSVGGYV.

This clonotype was recorded at least ten times. The V call is TRBV7-9, the J call TRBJ2-2; 16 positions agree with TRBD2. CDR3 size: 18 residues. After removal of 4 bases from V and 2 bases from J, the junction contained 4 bases not matched to a gene. Per germline, CDR1 SEHNR and CDR2 FQNEAQ (reference sequence). The CDR3 loop reads CASSSGTSGGVNTGELFF. The CDR3 DNA follows: TGTGCCAGCAGCTCCGGGACTAGCGGGGGGGTTAACACCGGGGAGCTGTTTTTT.

This clonotype was seen repeatedly, ten times or more. The chain employs TRBV18 and TRBJ2-3; maybe TRBD2 (5 bases). This CDR3 has 16 residues. V was trimmed by 3 bases and J by 1 base, leaving 14 bases between them. The germline V gene encodes CDR1 KGHSH and CDR2 LQKENI. The CDR3 region is CASSPFRAERTDTQYF. Written as DNA, the CDR3 is TGTGCCAGCTCACCGTTCCGAGCGGAGCGCACAGATACGCAGTATTTT. The full variable domain, in which reference TRBV18 and TRBJ2-3 provide the parts outside the CDR3, is NAGVMQNPRHLVRRRGQEARLRCSPMKGHSHVYWYRQLPEEGLKFMVYLQKENIIDESGMPKERFSAEFPKEGPSILRIQQVVRGDSAAYFCASSPFRAERTDTQYFGPGTRLTVL.

This clonotype was seen more than once but under ten times. V usage is TRBV6-5 and J usage is TRBJ2-1; no clear D gene. Trimming took 0 bases from V and 4 from J, leaving 10 bases between them. Germline CDR1 MNHEY, CDR2 SVGAGI. The CDR3 has 15 amino acids. CDR3 DNA: TGTGCCAGCAGTTACTCTAGTACTCCGTACAATGAGCAGTTCTTC. Protein product: CASSYSSTPYNEQFF.

The gene calls are TRBV30 and TRBJ2-5, with D perhaps assigned TRBD1 or TRBD2 (5 bases each). CDR1 is GTSNPN, CDR2 SVGIG, per germline (reference sequence). With 8 bases removed from V and 4 bases from J, the gap between germline ends came to 11 bases. This CDR3 has 11 residues. The CDR3 reads CARSGGETQYF. In DNA, the CDR3 is TGTGCCCGCTCTGGGGGAGAGACCCAGTACTTC. Variable domain in full (rest from reference TRBV30 and TRBJ2-5): SQTIHQWPATLVQPVGSPLSLECTVEGTSNPNLYWYRQAAGRGLQLLFYSVGIGQISSEVPQNLSASRPQDRQFILSSKKLLLSDSGFYLCARSGGETQYFGPGTRLLVL.

This clonotype was picked up a small number of times. This CDR3 is CASSSSGSLHF. The CDR3 region has the DNA TGTGCCAGCAGCTCTTCGGGGAGCCTCCACTTT. The V and J genes are TRBV12-3 or TRBV12-4 and TRBJ1-6; D remains unclear. V lost 6 bases and J lost 15, with 12 bases in between. The CDR3 runs to 11 residues.

This clonotype occurred many times. The gene calls are TRBV6-5 and TRBJ2-7; 7 bases are a match to TRBD2. There are 15 residues in the CDR3. The J segment lost 5 bases and the V segment lost 3 bases, leaving 10 bases of the junction unmatched. Germline V CDR1 and CDR2: MNHEY, SVGAGI. This CDR3 reads CASSYRPTAGNEQYF. CDR3 DNA: TGTGCCAGCAGTTATCGTCCTACAGCGGGAAACGAGCAGTACTTC.

This chain connects TRBV29-1 to TRBJ2-2, with 7 bases matching TRBD1. Trimming at V came to 6 bases and at J to 2 bases, leaving 6 bases not matched to a gene. The CDR3 runs 14 residues. The germline V gene encodes CDR1 SQVTM and CDR2 ANQGSEA. The CDR3 region is CSVPRGPNTGELFF. CDR3 DNA sequence: TGCAGCGTCCCGAGGGGGCCTAACACCGGGGAGCTGTTTTTT.

Many counts were recorded for this clonotype. The gene calls are TRBV5-1 and TRBJ2-3, with 10 bases fitting TRBD1. The germline V gene encodes CDR1 SGHRS and CDR2 YFSETQ. CDR3 size: 15 residues. With V trimmed by 0 bases and J by 4 bases, 2 bases remained unmatched. CDR3 nucleotide sequence: TGCGCCAGCAGCTTGGCAGGACAGGGGGCAGATACGCAGTATTTT. Protein product: CASSLAGQGADTQYF.

At least ten counts were recorded for this clonotype. Germline and junction disagree at one end, which may indicate a read error. This chain uses TRBV2 with TRBJ1-2, with 8 bases lining up with TRBD1. There are 14 residues in the CDR3. Germline assignment: CDR1 SNHLY and CDR2 FYNNEI. This chain's CDR3 is CASSALGTGYGYTF. CDR3 DNA sequence: TGTGCCAGCAGCGCCCTCGGGACAGGCTATGGCTACACATTC.

Many counts were recorded for this clonotype. The chain links TRBV5-5 to TRBJ2-7; D assignment may be TRBD1 or TRBD2 (6 bases each). V gave up 5 bases and J gave up 4 bases, with 19 bases separating them. Germline V lookup: CDR1 SGHKS, CDR2 YYEKEE (reference sequence). This CDR3 has 15 residues. CDR3 residues: CASSWGPGTLYEQYF. In DNA form, the CDR3 reads TGTGCCAGCAGTTGGGGGCCGGGGACTCTTTACGAGCAGTACTTC.

This clonotype was found many times. The chain links TRBV6-5 to TRBJ2-5; 7 bases match TRBD1. Trimming removed 2 bases from V and 5 bases from J; junction bases left unmatched: 11. This CDR3 is built from 16 residues. Germline CDR1 is MNHEY and CDR2 is SVGAGI. This CDR3 is CASSYTRYRGGETQYF. The CDR3 DNA sequence: TGTGCCAGCAGTTACACCCGGTACAGGGGCGGGGAGACCCAGTACTTC.

The rearrangement uses TRBV5-1 and TRBJ2-2; TRBD2 might be the D (7 bases). The CDR3 extends over 16 amino acids. Germline V gene data show CDR1 as SGHRS and CDR2 as YFSETQ. The ends were cut back, 4 bases at V and 5 bases at J, with 18 bases in the middle. CDR3 nucleotides: TGCGCCAGCAGCGTGTGGGCGGGGGCCGGAACCGGGGAGCTGTTTTTT. Translation: CASSVWAGAGTGELFF.

This clonotype turned up a few times. This chain links TRBV5-1 with TRBJ1-1, with D possibly TRBD1 on 5 matching bases. The CDR3 has 14 amino acids. The V and J ends lost 2 bases and 6 bases respectively, with 14 bases between them. Germline V gene data show CDR1 as SGHRS and CDR2 as YFSETQ. CDR3 in DNA: TGCGCCAGCAGCTTAGGGACGGTAGGCGCTGAAGCTTTCTTT. Protein sequence: CASSLGTVGAEAFF.

This clonotype was detected many times. V is TRBV6-2 or TRBV6-3 and J is TRBJ2-7; D possibly corresponds to TRBD1 (6 bases). Trimming removed 5 bases from V and 3 bases from J, with 11 bases in between. Germline CDR1 MNHEY, CDR2 SVGEGT. CDR3 size: 13 residues. The CDR3 spells CASSTGTHYEQYV. The CDR3 DNA reads as TGTGCCAGCAGTACCGGGACACACTACGAGCAGTACGTC.

There are a few counts of this clonotype. The chain carries TRBV15 and TRBJ2-1; D is unresolved. Trimming cost V 0 bases and J 7 bases, with 4 bases left between them. Germline CDR1 and CDR2: LNHNV and YYDKDF (reference sequence). The CDR3 consists of 12 residues. The CDR3 is CATSRDWNEQFF. Here the CDR3 DNA reads TGTGCCACCAGCAGAGATTGGAATGAGCAGTTCTTC.

This clonotype was counted many times. J is TRBJ2-7 and V is TRBV7-2; D is uncertain. V lost 4 bases and J 7 bases, leaving 20 bases between the germline ends. This CDR3 is 15 amino acids long. CDR1 SGHTA and CDR2 FQGNSA come from the germline V gene. The CDR3 spells CASSSQVYGQLEQYV. The CDR3 bases are TGTGCCAGCAGCTCCCAGGTTTATGGCCAGCTGGAGCAGTACGTC.

This clonotype was recorded many times. V is TRBV7-2 and J is TRBJ2-1, with 10 bases that match TRBD2. The germline CDR1 and CDR2 sequences are SGHTA and FQGNSA. The CDR3 length is 15 residues. V shed 5 bases and J 4 bases; nucleotides not matched to a gene: 5. The CDR3 reads CASSATSGDYNEQFF. In DNA form, the CDR3 reads TGTGCCAGCAGCGCAACTAGCGGGGATTACAATGAGCAGTTCTTC.